A single sample gave rise to the 17 T cell receptor beta chains below, sequenced in a study of blood T cell repertoires in COVID-19. TCRdb's copy holds only in-frame clones and misses some; the assay was immunoSEQ multiplex PCR. Among around 290,000 clones listed, around 90% were seen once. The sample taken for sequencing was PBMCs or T cells enriched from blood (not recorded which). These receptors came from a woman in her thirties who had recovered from COVID-19.

This rearrangement joins TRBV9 to TRBJ1-1, with TRBD1 matching 8 bases. The CDR3 spans 21 residues. V dropped 2 bases and J dropped 2; count of bases not matched to a gene: 23. Germline CDR1 SGDLS, CDR2 YYNGEE. CDR3 DNA sequence: TGTGCCAGCAGCGTCCAGGCCCAACCCCCTGGAGTGACAGGGGAAAACACTGAAGCTTTCTTT. Encoded protein: CASSVQAQPPGVTGENTEAFF.

The J gene is TRBJ2-7, the V gene TRBV18; 7 bases map to TRBD1. J gave up 2 bases and V 4 bases, and 14 bases lay outside the gene matches. The CDR3 covers 17 residues. CDR1 is KGHSH and CDR2 is LQKENI in the germline V gene. The CDR3 nucleotides are TGTGCCAGCTCACGAGCCGAACAGGGGACGTTTCCCTACGAGCAGTACTTC. Residues: CASSRAEQGTFPYEQYF.

In DNA form, the CDR3 reads TGCAGTGCTAGAGCTTTGGAGACCCAGTACTTC. Amino acids: CSARALETQYF. J is TRBJ2-5 and V is TRBV20-1; D call uncertain. V lost 1 base and J 5 bases, leaving 5 bases between the germline ends. This CDR3 contains 11 residues. Germline-derived CDR1 and CDR2 are DFQATT and SNEGSKA (reference sequence).

This clone was counted once. This rearrangement joins TRBV5-1 to TRBJ1-4; the D gene is possibly TRBD1 (5 bases). CDR1 and CDR2 from the germline V gene are SGHRS and YFSETQ. V lost 4 bases and J 4 bases, leaving 11 bases between the germline ends. CDR3 size: 14 residues. Written as DNA, the CDR3 is TGCGCCAGCAGCCCTGGGGGGAGTAATGAAAAACTGTTTTTT. Residues: CASSPGGSNEKLFF.

This clone was seen only once. The genes are TRBV2 and TRBJ1-2; unclear D gene. There are 10 residues in the CDR3. Trimming took off 6 bases at V and 8 bases at J, with 7 bases between the two ends. CDR1 and CDR2 (germline): SNHLY, FYNNEI. The CDR3 region has the DNA TGTGCCAGCAGCGAGGCGGGCTACACCTTC. This sequence encodes CASSEAGYTF.

The V call is TRBV7-9, the J call TRBJ2-2; 7 nucleotides align to TRBD1. J was trimmed by 4 bases and V by 4 bases; bases with no gene match: 12. CDR3 size: 17 residues. Per germline, CDR1 SEHNR and CDR2 FQNEAQ (reference sequence). CDR3 sequence reads: CASSYPTGQWPTGELFF. In nucleotides, the CDR3 is TGTGCCAGCAGCTACCCGACAGGGCAGTGGCCCACCGGGGAGCTGTTTTTT.

The chain is built from TRBV6-6 and TRBJ2-6; possible D gene TRBD1, 6 bases. The germline CDR1 and CDR2 sequences are MNHNY and SVGAGI (reference sequence). V was cut by 6 bases and J by 2 bases, with 11 bases left in between. The length of the CDR3 is 15 residues. The chain's CDR3 is CASRYSGAGANVLTF. The CDR3 nucleotides are TGTGCCAGCAGATATTCAGGGGCTGGGGCCAACGTCCTGACTTTC.

The chain links TRBV28 to TRBJ2-7; the match to TRBD1 covers 12 bases. With V trimmed by 6 bases and J by 5 bases, 5 bases remained unmatched. This CDR3 is 14 amino acids long. Germline V gene data show CDR1 as MDHEN and CDR2 as SYDVKM. The CDR3 nucleotides read TGTGCCAGCAGACCCGGGACAGGGGGCGACGAGCAGTACTTC. This codes for CASRPGTGGDEQYF.

The chain combines TRBV19 with TRBJ1-2, with D maybe TRBD1 (6 bases). Germline V gene lookup returns CDR1 LNHDA and CDR2 SQIVND (reference sequence). This CDR3 has 14 residues. V was trimmed by 5 bases and J by 4 bases, leaving 14 bases between them. CDR3 nucleotides: TGTGCCAGTAGTTTAAGCGGACAGCCCTATGGCTACACCTTC. This sequence encodes CASSLSGQPYGYTF.

The V gene is TRBV7-9, the J gene TRBJ2-7; 11 bases are shared with TRBD2. The CDR3 totals 14 residues. CDR1 SEHNR and CDR2 FQNEAQ come from the germline V gene (reference sequence). V lost 5 bases, J lost 6 bases, and 6 bases stayed unmatched. The CDR3 DNA reads TGTGCCAGCAGCCTCGGGACTAGCGGCGGCGAGCAGTACTTC. This encodes CASSLGTSGGEQYF.

In DNA, the CDR3 is TGTGCTAGTGGTAGTGGGCGGGGCAATGAGCAGTTCTTC. It codes for CASGSGRGNEQFF. This sequence joins TRBV12-5 and TRBJ2-1, with TRBD2 as a possible D gene (6 bases). The CDR3 spans 13 residues. CDR1 is LGHNT, CDR2 FRNRAP, per germline. The ends were cut back, 5 bases at V and 6 bases at J, with 11 bases in the middle.

This clone has more than one count but fewer than ten. The chain has TRBV30 and TRBJ2-1; 11 nucleotides match TRBD2. The V and J ends lost 3 bases and 7 bases, in that order; junction bases with no gene match: 8. Germline values: CDR1 GTSNPN, CDR2 SVGIG (reference sequence). This CDR3 is built from 15 residues. CDR3 coding DNA: TGTGCCTGGAGGCGCGGGGGACTAGCGGATAATGAGCAGTTCTTC. Translating gives CAWRRGGLADNEQFF.

V gene TRBV27 combines with J gene TRBJ1-2, with 8 nucleotides matching TRBD1. The germline V gene has CDR1 MNHEY and CDR2 SMNVEV (reference sequence). V was clipped by 5 bases and J by 4 bases; unmatched bases: 6. The CDR3 has 14 amino acids. The CDR3 DNA reads TGTGCCAGCAGTGGGAGCAGGGGGCTCTATGGCTACACCTTC. Translated: CASSGSRGLYGYTF.

J is TRBJ2-3 and V is TRBV7-3; 11 positions match TRBD2. Per germline, CDR1 SGHTA and CDR2 FQGTGA. After removal of 5 bases from V and 5 bases from J, the junction contained 6 bases not matched to a gene. The CDR3 sequence is 15 residues long. This CDR3 reads CASSRRLAGRDTQYF. The CDR3 bases are TGTGCCAGCAGCCGTAGACTAGCGGGGAGAGATACGCAGTATTTT.

The genes are TRBV6-2 or TRBV6-3 and TRBJ2-3, with TRBD2 matching over 8 bases. The CDR3 extends over 14 amino acids. CDR1 MNHEY and CDR2 SVGEGT come from the germline V gene. V lost 5 bases and J lost 2; bases outside the gene matches: 3. CDR3: CASSPGGDTDTQYF. CDR3 bases: TGTGCCAGCAGTCCCGGGGGGGACACAGATACGCAGTATTTT.

The chain links TRBV30 to TRBJ1-1; TRBD1 might be the D (5 bases). CDR3 length: 13 residues. The germline gives CDR1 GTSNPN, CDR2 SVGIG (reference sequence). The germline V and J ends were trimmed by 1 base and 0 bases, with 6 bases remaining between them. CDR3 coding DNA: TGTGCCTGGAGTGGGACATTGAACACTGAAGCTTTCTTT. Protein sequence: CAWSGTLNTEAFF.

This sequence joins TRBV5-1 and TRBJ2-1, with D possibly matching TRBD2 (6 bases). This CDR3 contains 12 residues. Germline CDR1 reads SGHRS; CDR2 reads YFSETQ. V lost 1 base and J 8 bases, leaving 7 bases between the germline ends. This CDR3 reads CASSLPGDEQFF. DNA of the CDR3: TGCGCCAGCAGCTTGCCGGGGGATGAGCAGTTCTTC.